This T cell receptor beta chain was recovered during a study of cytomegalovirus exposure and HLA in healthy donors. Primers for the PCR totalled 60 Vbeta and 13 Jbeta. Measured with immunoSEQ multiplex PCR; TCRdb has only the in-frame clones, and not every one. The table includes over 150,000 clones, 80% to 85% detected once. The clonotype comes from a human donor in good health. Sequencing was performed on PBMCs.

The CDR3 here is CASSSPGTAAGELFF. In DNA, the CDR3 is TGTGCTTCCAGCTCCCCCGGGACAGCCGCCGGGGAGCTGTTTTTT. This chain joins TRBV9 and TRBJ2-2; TRBD1 matches 7 bases. Germline V gene sequence: CDR1 SGDLS, CDR2 YYNGEE. This CDR3 comprises 15 residues. The full variable domain, rest sourced from reference TRBV9 and TRBJ2-2, is DSGVTQTPKHLITATGQRVTLRCSPRSGDLSVYWYQQSLDQGLQFLIQYYNGEERAKGNILERFSAQQFPDLHSELNLSSLELGDSALYFCASSSPGTAAGELFFGEGSRLTVL.